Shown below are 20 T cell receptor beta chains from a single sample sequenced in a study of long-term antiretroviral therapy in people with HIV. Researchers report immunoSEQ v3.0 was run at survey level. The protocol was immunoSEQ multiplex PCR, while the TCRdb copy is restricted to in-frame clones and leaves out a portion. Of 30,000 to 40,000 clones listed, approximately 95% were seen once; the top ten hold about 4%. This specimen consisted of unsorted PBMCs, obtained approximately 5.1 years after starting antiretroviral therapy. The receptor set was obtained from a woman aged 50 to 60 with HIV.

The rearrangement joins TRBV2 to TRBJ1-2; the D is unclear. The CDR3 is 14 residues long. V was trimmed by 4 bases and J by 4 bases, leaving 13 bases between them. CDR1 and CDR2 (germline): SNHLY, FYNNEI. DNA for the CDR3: TGTGCCAGCAGTGTACAGCCCCTAAGCTATGGCTACACCTTC. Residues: CASSVQPLSYGYTF. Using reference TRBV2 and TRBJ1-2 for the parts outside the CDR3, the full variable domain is EPEVTQTPSHQVTQMGQEVILRCVPISNHLYFYWYRQILGQKVEFLVSFYNNEISEKSEIFDDQFSVERPDGSNFTLKIRSTKLEDSAMYFCASSVQPLSYGYTFGSGTRLTVV.

The CDR3 loop reads CASSLGVDQPQHF. The CDR3 bases are TGTGCCAGCAGCTTGGGGGTGGATCAGCCCCAGCATTTT. The rearrangement links TRBV5-6 to TRBJ1-5; D not certain. V was shortened by 0 bases and J by 5 bases, with 6 bases between the two germline ends. The CDR3 runs to 13 residues. CDR1 SGHDT and CDR2 YYEEEE come from the germline V gene. Full variable domain (remainder filled in from reference TRBV5-6 and TRBJ1-5): DAGVTQSPTHLIKTRGQQVTLRCSPKSGHDTVSWYQQALGQGPQFIFQYYEEEERQRGNFPDRFSGHQFPNYSSELNVNALLLGDSALYLCASSLGVDQPQHFGDGTRLSIL.

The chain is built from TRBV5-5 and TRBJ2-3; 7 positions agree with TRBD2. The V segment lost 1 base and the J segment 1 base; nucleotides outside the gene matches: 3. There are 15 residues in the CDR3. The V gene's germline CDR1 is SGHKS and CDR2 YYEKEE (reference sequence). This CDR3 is CASSLYAGGTDTQYF. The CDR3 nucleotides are TGTGCCAGCAGCTTGTATGCGGGGGGCACAGATACGCAGTATTTT.

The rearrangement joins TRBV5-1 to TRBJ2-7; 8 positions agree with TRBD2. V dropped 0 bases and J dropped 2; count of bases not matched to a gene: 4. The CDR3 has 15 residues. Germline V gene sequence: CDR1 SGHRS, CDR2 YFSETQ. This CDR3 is CASSLATSGAYEQYF. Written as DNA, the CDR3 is TGCGCCAGCAGCTTGGCTACTAGCGGTGCCTACGAGCAGTACTTC.

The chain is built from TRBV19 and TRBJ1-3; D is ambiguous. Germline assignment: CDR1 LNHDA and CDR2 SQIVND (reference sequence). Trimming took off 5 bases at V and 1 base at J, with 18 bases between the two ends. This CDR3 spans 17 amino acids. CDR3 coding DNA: TGTGCCAGTAGTTACGAGGGCCCGACTCAGTCTGGAAACACCATATATTTT. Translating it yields CASSYEGPTQSGNTIYF.

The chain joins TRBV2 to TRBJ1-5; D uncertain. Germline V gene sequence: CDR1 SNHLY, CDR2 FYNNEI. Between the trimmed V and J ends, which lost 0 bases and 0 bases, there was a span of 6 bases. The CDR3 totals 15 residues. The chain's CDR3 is CASSEARGSNQPQHF. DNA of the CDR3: TGTGCCAGCAGTGAAGCGCGGGGTAGCAATCAGCCCCAGCATTTT. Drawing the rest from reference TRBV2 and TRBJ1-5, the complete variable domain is EPEVTQTPSHQVTQMGQEVILRCVPISNHLYFYWYRQILGQKVEFLVSFYNNEISEKSEIFDDQFSVERPDGSNFTLKIRSTKLEDSAMYFCASSEARGSNQPQHFGDGTRLSIL.

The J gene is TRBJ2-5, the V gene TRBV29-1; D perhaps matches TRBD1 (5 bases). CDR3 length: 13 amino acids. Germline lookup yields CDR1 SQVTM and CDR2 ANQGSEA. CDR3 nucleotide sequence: TGCAGTACGACAGACCCACCTTTGGAGACCCAGTACTTC. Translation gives CSTTDPPLETQYF.

The CDR3 DNA sequence: TGTGCCAGCTCACCGGGACAGACGAACACCGGGGAGCTGTTTTTT. Protein sequence: CASSPGQTNTGELFF. The rearrangement joins TRBV18 to TRBJ2-2; 7 nucleotides agree with TRBD1. Germline loops: CDR1 KGHSH, CDR2 LQKENI. This CDR3 has 15 residues. With 3 bases clipped from V and 0 bases from J, the junction kept 1 base outside the gene matches.

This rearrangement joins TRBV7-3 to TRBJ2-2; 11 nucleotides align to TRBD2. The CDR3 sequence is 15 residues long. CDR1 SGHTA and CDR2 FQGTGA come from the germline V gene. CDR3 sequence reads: CASASGGTNTGELFF. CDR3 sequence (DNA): TGTGCGTCGGCTAGCGGGGGGACGAACACCGGGGAGCTGTTTTTT.

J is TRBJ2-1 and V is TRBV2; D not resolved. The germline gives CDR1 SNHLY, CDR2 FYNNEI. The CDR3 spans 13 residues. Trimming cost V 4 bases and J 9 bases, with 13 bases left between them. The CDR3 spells CASSVHVDTEQFF. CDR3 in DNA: TGTGCCAGCAGTGTACACGTCGACACTGAGCAGTTCTTC.

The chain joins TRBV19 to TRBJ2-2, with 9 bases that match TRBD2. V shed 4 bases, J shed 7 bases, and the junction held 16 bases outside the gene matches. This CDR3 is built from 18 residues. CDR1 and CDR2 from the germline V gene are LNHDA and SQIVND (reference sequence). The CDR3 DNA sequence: TGTGCCAGTAGTAGCGGAAGGCAGGGCGGGGGGGCCGACGGGGAGCTGTTTTTT. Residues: CASSSGRQGGGADGELFF. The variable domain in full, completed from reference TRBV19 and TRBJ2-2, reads DGGITQSPKYLFRKEGQNVTLSCEQNLNHDAMYWYRQDPGQGLRLIYYSQIVNDFQKGDIAEGYSVSREKKESFPLTVTSAQKNPTAFYLCASSSGRQGGGADGELFFGEGSRLTVL.

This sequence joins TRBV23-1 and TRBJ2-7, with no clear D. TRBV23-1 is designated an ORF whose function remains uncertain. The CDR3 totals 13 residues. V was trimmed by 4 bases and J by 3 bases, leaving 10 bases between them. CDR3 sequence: CASSPNDGYEQYF. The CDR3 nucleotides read TGCGCCAGCAGTCCGAATGACGGCTACGAGCAGTACTTC.

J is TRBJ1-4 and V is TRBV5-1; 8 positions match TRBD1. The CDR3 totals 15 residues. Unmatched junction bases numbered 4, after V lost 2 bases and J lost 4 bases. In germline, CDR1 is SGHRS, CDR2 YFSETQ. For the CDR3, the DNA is TGCGCCAGCAGCTTATCGGGACAGGATAATGAAAAACTGTTTTTT. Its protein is CASSLSGQDNEKLFF.

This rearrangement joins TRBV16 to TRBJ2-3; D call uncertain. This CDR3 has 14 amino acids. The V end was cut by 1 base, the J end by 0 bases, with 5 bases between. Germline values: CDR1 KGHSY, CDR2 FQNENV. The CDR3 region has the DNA TGTGCCAGCAGCCAATTCTCCAGCACAGATACGCAGTATTTT. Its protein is CASSQFSSTDTQYF. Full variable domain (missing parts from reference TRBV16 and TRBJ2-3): GEEVAQTPKHLVRGEGQKAKLYCAPIKGHSYVFWYQQVLKNEFKFLISFQNENVFDETGMPKERFSAKCLPNSPCSLEIQATKLEDSAVYFCASSQFSSTDTQYFGPGTRLTVL.

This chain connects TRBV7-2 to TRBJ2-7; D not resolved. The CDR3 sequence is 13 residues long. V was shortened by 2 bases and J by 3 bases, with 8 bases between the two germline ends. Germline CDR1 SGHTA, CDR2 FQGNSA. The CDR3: CASSLRANYEQYF. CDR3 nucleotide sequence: TGTGCCAGCAGCTTACGGGCAAACTACGAGCAGTACTTC. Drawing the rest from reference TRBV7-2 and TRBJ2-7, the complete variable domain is GAGVSQSPSNKVTEKGKDVELRCDPISGHTALYWYRQSLGQGLEFLIYFQGNSAPDKSGLPSDRFSAERTGGSVSTLTIQRTQQEDSAVYLCASSLRANYEQYFGPGTRLTVT.

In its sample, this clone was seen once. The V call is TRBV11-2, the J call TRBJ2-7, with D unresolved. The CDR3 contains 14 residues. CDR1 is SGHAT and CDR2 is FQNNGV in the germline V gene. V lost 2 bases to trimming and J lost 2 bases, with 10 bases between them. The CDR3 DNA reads TGTGCCAGCAGCTTATCGCCCCCTACCTACGAGCAGTACTTC. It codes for CASSLSPPTYEQYF.

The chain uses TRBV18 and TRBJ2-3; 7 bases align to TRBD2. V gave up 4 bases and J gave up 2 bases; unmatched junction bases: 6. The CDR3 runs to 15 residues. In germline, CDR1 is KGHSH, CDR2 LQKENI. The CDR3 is CASSQGTTSTDTQYF. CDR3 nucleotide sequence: TGTGCCAGCTCACAGGGGACTACCTCCACAGATACGCAGTATTTT. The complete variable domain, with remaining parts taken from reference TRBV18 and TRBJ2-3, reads NAGVMQNPRHLVRRRGQEARLRCSPMKGHSHVYWYRQLPEEGLKFMVYLQKENIIDESGMPKERFSAEFPKEGPSILRIQQVVRGDSAAYFCASSQGTTSTDTQYFGPGTRLTVL.

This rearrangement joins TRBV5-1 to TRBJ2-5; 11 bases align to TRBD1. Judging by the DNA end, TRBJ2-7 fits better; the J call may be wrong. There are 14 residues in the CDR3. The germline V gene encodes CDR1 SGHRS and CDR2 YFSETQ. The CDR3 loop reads CASSLGQGAYEQYF. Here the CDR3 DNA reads TGCGCCAGCAGCCTGGGACAGGGGGCCTACGAGCAGTACTTC.

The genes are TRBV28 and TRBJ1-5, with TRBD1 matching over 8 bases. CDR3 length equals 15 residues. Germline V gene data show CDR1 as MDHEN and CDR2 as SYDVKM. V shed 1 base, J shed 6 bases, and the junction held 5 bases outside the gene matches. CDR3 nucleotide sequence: TGTGCCAGCAGTTTATACCGGACAGGGATTCAGCCCCAGCATTTT. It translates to CASSLYRTGIQPQHF.

CDR3 protein: CASSPTGGLGQPQHF. Here the CDR3 DNA reads TGTGCCAGCTCTCCCACCGGGGGGCTCGGGCAGCCCCAGCATTTT. This sequence joins TRBV18 and TRBJ1-5, with TRBD1 as a possible D gene (6 bases). Germline V lookup: CDR1 KGHSH, CDR2 LQKENI. The CDR3 loop spans 15 amino acids. Trimming left V 6 bases short and J 7 bases short, with 19 bases between.